The text below deals with one T cell receptor (beta chain). Its antigen is currently unknown. This CDR3 contains 16 residues. CDR1 is MGHDK, CDR2 SYGVNS, per germline. The V gene end was trimmed by 8 bases and the J gene end by 4 bases; junction bases not matched to a gene: 13. This entry comes from a study of vaccination effects on CD4 cells after COVID-19. Culture lasted under 13 days before CD4+ T cell isolation. TCRdb's table, derived via immunoSEQ multiplex PCR, lists solely in-frame clones and lacks some. The top ten clones hold roughly 10% of a sample with around 50,000 clones, 75% to 80% of them seen once.

The source of this sequence is a human donor who had a prior SARS-CoV-2 infection. This chain connects TRBV25-1 to TRBJ2-3; TRBD1 matches at 9 bases. Sequencing was performed on CD4+ T cells from PBMCs cultured without peptide, taken before COVID-19 vaccination. Here the CDR3 DNA reads TGTGCCAGCGCGAAAAATGACAGGGGGGTCTCAGATACGCAGTATTTT. Translated, it gives CASAKNDRGVSDTQYF.